These T cell receptor beta chains were read from a single sample in a study of blood T cell repertoires in COVID-19. Generated by immunoSEQ multiplex PCR, the TCRdb table keeps only in-frame clones and is missing some. This table has a few hundred thousand clones, 70% to 90% appearing once. Sequenced input: PBMCs or T cells enriched from blood (not recorded which). The origin of the receptors is a woman aged 25 to 39 who had recovered from COVID-19. The CDR3 runs from the conserved cysteine through the conserved F or W. A D gene is named only where the DNA matches it firmly. Some rows have no size entry. The others give once, few or many, or a class for an expanded clone.

abundance	j_gene	d_gene	v_gene	CDR3nt	CDR3aa
-	TRBJ1-2	-	TRBV5-6	TGTGCCAGCAGCTTGTCAGTTCCTAACTATGGCTACACCTTC	CASSLSVPNYGYTF
-	TRBJ2-2	-	TRBV6-2/TRBV6-3	TGTGCCAGCAGTTACTTATGGCCGAACACCGGGGAGCTGTTTTTT	CASSYLWPNTGELFF
once	TRBJ1-3	TRBD1	TRBV5-1	TGCGCCAGCAGCTTGGTGGCAGGGGGTTCTAGTGGAAACACCATATATTTT	CASSLVAGGSSGNTIYF
-	TRBJ2-1	-	TRBV21-1	TGTGCCAGCAGCCACCGGGACTCAAGGGAGGAGCAGTTCTTC	CASSHRDSREEQFF
-	TRBJ2-7	-	TRBV28	TGTGCCAGCAGTCTGCCAGCGCCCCGAGGTGACGAGCAGTACTTC	CASSLPAPRGDEQYF
-	TRBJ1-3	-	TRBV6-5	TGTGCCAGCAGTTACTCGGAGGGGTCTGGAAACACCATATATTTT	CASSYSEGSGNTIYF
-	TRBJ1-5	-	TRBV4-1	TGCGCCAGCAGCCAAGTTTCCTTCAATCAGCCCCAGCATTTT	CASSQVSFNQPQHF
-	TRBJ1-2	TRBD1	TRBV2	TGTGCCAGCAGGGAGGACAGGGACTATGGCTACACCTTC	CASREDRDYGYTF
-	TRBJ2-2	-	TRBV9	TGTGCCAGCACTCGTCAGGGCGTCACCGGGGAGCTGTTTTTT	CASTRQGVTGELFF
-	TRBJ1-4	TRBD1	TRBV2	TGTGCCAGCAAGGGGGGGACAGGGCGCGAAAAACTGTTTTTT	CASKGGTGREKLFF
few	TRBJ1-2	TRBD1	TRBV25-1	TGTGCCAGCAGTGAGCCGGGACAGCTCTATGGCTACACCTTC	CASSEPGQLYGYTF
-	TRBJ1-1	TRBD1	TRBV5-4	TGTGCCAGCAGCCCGCAGGGGGGCACTGAAGCTTTCTTT	CASSPQGGTEAFF
-	TRBJ2-5	TRBD2	TRBV5-5	TGTGCCAGCAGCCCGACGGGGCCTAGCGGGAGCCAAGAGACCCAGTACTTC	CASSPTGPSGSQETQYF
-	TRBJ2-3	-	TRBV18	TGTGCCAGCTCCCCAAGGACACTGGATACGCAGTATTTT	CASSPRTLDTQYF
-	TRBJ2-7	TRBD1	TRBV13	TGTGCCAGCAGCCTGGGACAGGGGGCTTACGAGCAGTACTTC	CASSLGQGAYEQYF
-	TRBJ1-5	-	TRBV3-1/TRBV3-2	TGTGCCAGCAGCCAAGTGGCAGGGGTTCAGCCCCAGCATTTT	CASSQVAGVQPQHF
-	TRBJ2-5	-	TRBV24-1	TGTGCCACCAGTGATTTGGGACAGTTGGAGAAAGAGACCCAGTACTTC	CATSDLGQLEKETQYF
-	TRBJ1-1	-	TRBV5-8	TGTGCCAGCAGCCCGAGACAGCTCATGAACACTGAAGCTTTCTTT	CASSPRQLMNTEAFF
-	TRBJ1-2	-	TRBV12-3/TRBV12-4	TGTGCCAGCAGTAGTGGCAGAAACTATGGCTACACCTTC	CASSSGRNYGYTF
-	TRBJ1-4	TRBD1	TRBV14	TGTGCCAGCAGCCCCCGCTCCTTGACAGGGGGTGAAAAACTGTTTTTT	CASSPRSLTGGEKLFF
-	TRBJ2-3	-	TRBV7-3	TGTGCCAGCAGCCTCAGGGCACGGTGGGATACGCAGTATTTT	CASSLRARWDTQYF
-	TRBJ1-1	TRBD1	TRBV24-1	TGTGCCACCAGTGACCAGGGGGCGAAGGGAGGGAACACTGAAGCTTTCTTT	CATSDQGAKGGNTEAFF
-	TRBJ1-2	TRBD1	TRBV27	TGTGCCAGCAGTTTATTTGGACAGGGTTTATCCTTC	CASSLFGQGLSF
-	TRBJ1-2	TRBD1	TRBV30	TGTGCCTGGAGTGACAGGGGAATCTATGGCTACACCTTC	CAWSDRGIYGYTF
-	TRBJ1-1	-	TRBV29-1	TGCAGCGTTGTTGCAGGGTCAACTAAAAGGACTGAAGCTTTCTTT	CSVVAGSTKRTEAFF
once	TRBJ1-2	TRBD1	TRBV7-8	TGTGCCAGCAGCTTCCGGACAGGGGGCATCTATGGCTACACCTTC	CASSFRTGGIYGYTF
-	TRBJ1-2	-	TRBV30	TGTGCCTGGAGTGACAGGTCCGGCTACACCTTC	CAWSDRSGYTF
-	TRBJ1-2	TRBD1	TRBV4-2	TGTGCCAGCAGCCAAGATCTAAGCGGTCGGACAGGGGGTCGGGACTATGGCTACACCTTC	CASSQDLSGRTGGRDYGYTF
-	TRBJ2-7	-	TRBV6-2/TRBV6-3	TGTGCCAGCAGTTACGGGGGGGCACCCGCCTACGAGCAGTACTTC	CASSYGGAPAYEQYF
-	TRBJ1-4	-	TRBV3-1/TRBV3-2	TGTGCCAGCAGCCAAGATGTCTATGAAAAACTGTTTTTT	CASSQDVYEKLFF
-	TRBJ1-3	-	TRBV2	TGTGCCAGCATCCGGGGGGCCGGAAACACCATATATTTT	CASIRGAGNTIYF
-	TRBJ1-1	-	TRBV30	TGTGCCTGGAATCCCGGGAACACTGAAGCTTTCTTT	CAWNPGNTEAFF
-	TRBJ2-3	TRBD2	TRBV30	TGTGCCTGGAGGGGACTAGCGGGGGGTAGGTCAGCTACAGATACGCAGTATTTT	CAWRGLAGGRSATDTQYF
few	TRBJ1-3	-	TRBV6-1	TGTGCCAGCAGTGAAGCCCCAGGGCAAAGCACCATATATTTT	CASSEAPGQSTIYF
-	TRBJ2-3	-	TRBV25-1	TGTGCCAGCAGTGAATTGGGGACTAGCACAGATACGCAGTATTTT	CASSELGTSTDTQYF
-	TRBJ1-5	-	TRBV7-9	TGTGCCAGCAGCGCAGGGTCTAGCAATCAGCCCCAGCATTTT	CASSAGSSNQPQHF
-	TRBJ1-2	-	TRBV2	TGTGCCAGCAGGGGCACGGGAGTCGCCTCGGGCTACACCTTC	CASRGTGVASGYTF
once	TRBJ2-5	TRBD2	TRBV9	TGTGCCAGCAGCCCTCATTCTCAGCGGGGGGGCCCGGAGACCCAGTACTTC	CASSPHSQRGGPETQYF
-	TRBJ2-3	TRBD1	TRBV7-9	TGTGCCAGCAGCCCGACAGGGGGAAGCACAGATACGCAGTATTTT	CASSPTGGSTDTQYF
-	TRBJ2-1	-	TRBV2	TGTGCCAGCAACAGGGACCTAAACAATGAGCAGTTCTTC	CASNRDLNNEQFF